This T cell receptor (beta chain) was found in a study of blood T cell repertoires in COVID-19. Germline CDR1 reads SGHVS; CDR2 reads FQNEAQ. This CDR3 has 14 residues. V was pared by 6 bases and J by 9 bases, with 6 bases of the junction left unmatched. Clones were sequenced by immunoSEQ multiplex PCR, and TCRdb holds only the in-frame ones, with some missing. Among some 110,000 clones listed, over 80% were seen once. Material for sequencing was PBMCs or T cells enriched from blood (not recorded which). The V call is TRBV7-8, the J call TRBJ1-6; 9 bases match TRBD1. The sequence was collected from a woman aged 30 to 39 who had recovered from COVID-19. CDR3 nucleotides: TGTGCCAGCAGGCCCGACAGGGGGTCTTCACCCCTCCACTTT. Protein: CASRPDRGSSPLHF.